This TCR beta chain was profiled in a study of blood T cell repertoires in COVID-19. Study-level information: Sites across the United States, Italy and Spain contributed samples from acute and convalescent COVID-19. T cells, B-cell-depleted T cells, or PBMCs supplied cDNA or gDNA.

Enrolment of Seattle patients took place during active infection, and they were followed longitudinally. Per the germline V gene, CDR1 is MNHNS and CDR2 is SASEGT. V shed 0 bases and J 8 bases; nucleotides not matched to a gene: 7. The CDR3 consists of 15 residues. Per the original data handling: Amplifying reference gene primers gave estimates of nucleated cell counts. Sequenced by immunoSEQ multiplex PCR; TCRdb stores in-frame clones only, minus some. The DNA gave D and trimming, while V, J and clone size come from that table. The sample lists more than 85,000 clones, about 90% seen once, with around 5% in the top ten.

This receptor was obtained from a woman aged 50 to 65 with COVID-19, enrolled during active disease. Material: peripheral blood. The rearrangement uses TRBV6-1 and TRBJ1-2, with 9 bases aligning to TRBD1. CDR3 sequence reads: CASSEAPGTGSGYTF. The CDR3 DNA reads TGTGCCAGCAGTGAAGCGCCTGGGACAGGGTCCGGCTACACCTTC.